Below, 4 T cell receptor beta chains from the same sample are listed, as sequenced in a study of blood T cell repertoires in COVID-19. Assay: immunoSEQ multiplex PCR; the TCRdb copy retains only in-frame clones and omits some. The table records about 100,000 clones, roughly 83% of them present only once. Source material: peripheral blood. Source of these receptors: a woman aged 55-69 years with acute or convalescent COVID-19.

The chain carries TRBV2 and TRBJ1-2; 9 bases agree with TRBD1. V trimming: 7 bases; J trimming: 3 bases; junction bases outside the gene matches: 9. The length of the CDR3 is 15 residues. Germline assignment: CDR1 SNHLY and CDR2 FYNNEI. CDR3 sequence reads: CASTRSTGGYYGYTF. In DNA form, the CDR3 reads TGTGCCAGCACCCGTTCGACAGGGGGGTACTATGGCTACACCTTC.

The rearrangement uses TRBV5-1 and TRBJ2-7; possibly TRBD2 for D (6 bases). V lost 1 base to trimming and J lost 0 bases, with 11 bases between them. The germline V gene has CDR1 SGHRS and CDR2 YFSETQ. This CDR3 has 15 residues. The CDR3 here is CASSLIAASSYEQYF. CDR3 coding DNA: TGCGCCAGCAGCTTGATAGCGGCCAGCTCCTACGAGCAGTACTTC.

This rearrangement joins TRBV12-3 or TRBV12-4 to TRBJ1-3; D gene ambiguous. The V end was cut by 10 bases, the J end by 0 bases, with 10 bases between. CDR3 length: 13 residues. The CDR3, as DNA: TGTGCCAACGCGGATAGCTCTGGAAACACCATATATTTT. It encodes CANADSSGNTIYF.

The rearrangement links TRBV2 to TRBJ1-4, with D tentatively TRBD1 (6 bases). The CDR3 runs to 15 residues. Germline-derived CDR1 and CDR2 are SNHLY and FYNNEI. V was cut by 6 bases and J by 6 bases, with 17 bases left in between. CDR3 sequence (DNA): TGTGCCAGCAGGCCTTTGGGGGCAGCGGATGAAAAACTGTTTTTT. Translation gives CASRPLGAADEKLFF.